This T cell receptor (beta chain) was sequenced during a study of cytomegalovirus exposure and HLA in healthy donors. J was trimmed by 6 bases and V by 7 bases; bases with no gene match: 11. This CDR3 has 18 amino acids. Germline V lookup: CDR1 LNHDA, CDR2 SQIVND (reference sequence). Researchers ran the PCR with 60 Vbeta and 13 Jbeta primers. Measured with immunoSEQ multiplex PCR; TCRdb has only the in-frame clones, and not every one. The data hold around 130,000 clones, with around 70% observed a single time. The clonotype comes from a man aged 40-49 years in good health and CMV-seropositive. The sequenced sample consisted of PBMCs. The chain is built from TRBV19 and TRBJ2-2; 16 bases are shared with TRBD2. DNA for the CDR3: TGTGCCAGTACCTCTCGGGGGACTAGCGGGAGGGCCTCCGGGGAGCTGTTTTTT. Its translation: CASTSRGTSGRASGELFF.